A single sample is the source of the 27 T cell receptor beta chains below, sequenced in a study of technical replicates of blood from a handful of donors. Here immunoSEQ multiplex PCR was the method, and the copy in TCRdb shows in-frame clones only, minus some. The sample has about 83,000 clones, approximately 92% seen once; the top ten hold 0.25%. The sequenced material came from T cells isolated from PBMCs. These TCRs come from a human donor in good health.

The chain uses TRBV19 and TRBJ2-7, with D uncertain. The CDR3 sequence is 11 residues long. Trimming removed 6 bases from V and 9 bases from J, with 12 bases in between. Germline V gene data show CDR1 as LNHDA and CDR2 as SQIVND (reference sequence). In DNA, the CDR3 is TGTGCCAGTAGAGATGGTAGCCGGCAGTACTTC. It codes for CASRDGSRQYF.

V usage is TRBV19 and J usage is TRBJ1-2; D perhaps matches TRBD1 (5 bases). Between the trimmed V and J ends, which lost 6 bases and 5 bases, there was a span of 25 bases. CDR3 size: 17 residues. The germline CDR1 and CDR2 sequences are LNHDA and SQIVND (reference sequence). The CDR3 here is CASRPPERGTSTYGYTF. As DNA, the CDR3 is TGTGCCAGTAGACCTCCTGAGCGGGGGACTTCGACTTATGGCTACACCTTC.

This chain joins TRBV21-1 and TRBJ2-7; TRBD2 is the table's D call and was not checked against the DNA. TRBV21-1 counts as a pseudogene. The CDR3 is 17 residues long. The CDR3 nucleotides are TGTGCCAGCAGCAAATTCGTCGGGGGACTAGCTTCAGACGAGCAGTACTTC. Translating gives CASSKFVGGLASDEQYF.

This CDR3 is CASSPGMGGADTQYF. CDR3 bases: TGTGCCAGCAGCCCGGGTATGGGAGGGGCAGATACGCAGTATTTT. V usage is TRBV6-5 and J usage is TRBJ2-3; 7 bases match TRBD2. J lost 4 bases, V lost 6 bases, and 10 bases had no gene match. CDR3 length: 15 amino acids. In germline, CDR1 is MNHEY, CDR2 SVGAGI.

This chain joins TRBV11-3 and TRBJ1-1; D uncertain. Germline CDR1 reads SGHNT; CDR2 reads YENEEA. The V and J ends lost 3 bases and 8 bases respectively, with 25 bases between them. There are 17 residues in the CDR3. DNA for the CDR3: TGTGCCAGCAGCTTTGGGCAGGCCTCAGGCCGATTTGGGGAAGCTTTCTTT. Its protein product is CASSFGQASGRFGEAFF.

The J gene is TRBJ2-1, the V gene TRBV15; 7 bases fit TRBD2. The ends lost 3 bases at V and 4 bases at J; junction bases unmatched: 9. The CDR3 contains 16 residues. Germline CDR1 reads LNHNV; CDR2 reads YYDKDF (reference sequence). The CDR3 nucleotides are TGTGCCACCAGCAGTCACCGGCTAGCGGATTACAATGAGCAGTTCTTC. It encodes CATSSHRLADYNEQFF.

The CDR3 DNA follows: TGTGCCAGCTTTGGGGACACAACAGATACGCAGTATTTT. This gives the protein CASFGDTTDTQYF. The V gene is TRBV21-1, the J gene TRBJ2-3; TRBD1, the D gene given by the table, was not confirmed from the DNA. TRBV21-1 is shown as a pseudogene. This CDR3 comprises 13 residues.

The chain couples TRBV28 to TRBJ2-1, with 7 bases that match TRBD1. The CDR3 covers 13 residues. The germline V gene encodes CDR1 MDHEN and CDR2 SYDVKM. J was trimmed by 8 bases and V by 6 bases; bases with no gene match: 7. CDR3 amino acids: CASSRLDRYEQFF. The DNA for the CDR3 is TGTGCCAGCAGCCGCCTGGACAGGTATGAGCAGTTCTTC.

The rearrangement joins TRBV10-1 to TRBJ1-5; TRBD1 might be the D (5 bases). Between the trimmed V and J ends, which lost 2 bases and 8 bases, there was a span of 7 bases. The CDR3 sequence is 12 residues long. Germline values: CDR1 WNHNN, CDR2 SYGVQD (reference sequence). CDR3 nucleotide sequence: TGCGCCAGCAGTGAGGGGGGGGAGCCCCAGCATTTT. It yields the protein CASSEGGEPQHF.

The gene calls are TRBV19 and TRBJ2-7; 10 nucleotides agree with TRBD2. V gave up 3 bases and J gave up 0 bases; unmatched junction bases: 5. The CDR3 length is 16 residues. Germline values: CDR1 LNHDA, CDR2 SQIVND (reference sequence). The CDR3, as DNA: TGTGCCAGTAGTATTTCTAGCGGGGGTCCCTCCTACGAGCAGTACTTC. It encodes CASSISSGGPSYEQYF.

V usage is TRBV5-1 and J usage is TRBJ2-7; D possibly corresponds to TRBD1 (5 bases). The CDR3 is made up of 12 amino acids. Germline CDR1 SGHRS, CDR2 YFSETQ. The V end was cut by 0 bases, the J end by 4 bases, with 5 bases between. In DNA form, the CDR3 reads TGCGCCAGCAGCTTGGGACAGTACGAGCAGTACTTC. Protein sequence: CASSLGQYEQYF.

The J gene is TRBJ1-5, the V gene TRBV28, with TRBD1 matching over 7 bases. The J segment lost 2 bases and the V segment lost 3 bases, leaving 7 bases of the junction unmatched. There are 16 residues in the CDR3. CDR1 and CDR2 (germline): MDHEN, SYDVKM. The CDR3 spells CASSLLGGVGNQPQHF. The CDR3 region has the DNA TGTGCCAGCAGTTTGCTAGGGGGCGTAGGCAATCAGCCCCAGCATTTT. Using reference TRBV28 and TRBJ1-5 for the parts outside the CDR3, the full variable domain is DVKVTQSSRYLVKRTGEKVFLECVQDMDHENMFWYRQDPGLGLRLIYFSYDVKMKEKGDIPEGYSVSREKKERFSLILESASTNQTSMYLCASSLLGGVGNQPQHFGDGTRLSIL.

Here the CDR3 DNA reads TGCGCCAGCAGCTTGGGACAGGTCGATCAGCCCCAGCATTTT. Amino acids: CASSLGQVDQPQHF. The chain employs TRBV5-1 and TRBJ1-5; possible D gene TRBD1, 6 bases. The CDR3 consists of 14 residues. Germline V gene sequence: CDR1 SGHRS, CDR2 YFSETQ. Trimming stripped 0 bases from V and 5 bases from J, with 9 bases between.

The chain employs TRBV9 and TRBJ2-1, with TRBD2 matching over 14 bases. After removal of 3 bases from V and 8 bases from J, the junction contained 4 bases not matched to a gene. Looked up from germline, CDR1 is SGDLS and CDR2 is YYNGEE. The CDR3 has 15 residues. DNA for the CDR3: TGTGCCAGCAGCGCAGGACTAGCGGGGGGATATGAGCAGTTCTTC. Amino acids: CASSAGLAGGYEQFF.

The CDR3 here is CSGVSGRGGPEQFF. The DNA for the CDR3 is TGCAGCGGTGTAAGCGGGAGGGGTGGGCCTGAGCAGTTCTTC. The gene calls are TRBV29-1 and TRBJ2-1; 10 bases map to TRBD2. The CDR3 length is 14 residues. CDR1 SQVTM and CDR2 ANQGSEA come from the germline V gene. Losses at the gene ends were 7 bases for V and 9 bases for J; bases not matched to a gene: 12.

The V call is TRBV27, the J call TRBJ1-1, with D possibly being TRBD1 (5 bases). The CDR3 contains 13 residues. V dropped 6 bases and J dropped 5 bases, with 13 bases sitting between them. CDR1 and CDR2 (germline): MNHEY, SMNVEV (reference sequence). The CDR3 loop is CASRAGRWTEAFF. DNA for the CDR3: TGTGCCAGCAGGGCAGGGAGGTGGACTGAAGCTTTCTTT.

V and J are TRBV4-2 and TRBJ1-2, with D perhaps TRBD1 (6 bases). This CDR3 has 13 amino acids. Trimming stripped 1 base from V and 6 bases from J, with 9 bases between. Looked up from germline, CDR1 is LGHNA and CDR2 is YNFKEQ. This chain's CDR3 is CASSQGRTDGYTF. Here the CDR3 DNA reads TGTGCCAGCAGCCAAGGAAGGACAGATGGCTACACCTTC.

J is TRBJ2-5 and V is TRBV6-1; a possible D gene is TRBD2 (6 bases). The CDR3 loop spans 14 amino acids. Trimming took 4 bases from V and 6 from J, leaving 15 bases between them. Per the germline V gene, CDR1 is MNHNS and CDR2 is SASEGT. CDR3 protein: CASSVEGSGQTQYF. CDR3 in DNA: TGTGCCAGCAGTGTTGAAGGGAGCGGGCAGACCCAGTACTTC.

The chain joins TRBV19 to TRBJ2-2, with D possibly matching TRBD1 (5 bases). Germline V gene sequence: CDR1 LNHDA, CDR2 SQIVND (reference sequence). This CDR3 has 16 amino acids. The V end was cut by 10 bases, the J end by 0 bases, with 18 bases between. The CDR3 sequence is CATSYYRSSNTGELFF. For the CDR3, the DNA is TGTGCCACCTCATACTACAGGAGCTCGAACACCGGGGAGCTGTTTTTT.

This chain links TRBV19 with TRBJ2-1; 13 bases match TRBD2. Germline V gene data show CDR1 as LNHDA and CDR2 as SQIVND (reference sequence). Unmatched junction bases numbered 9, after V lost 6 bases and J lost 4 bases. This CDR3 is built from 17 residues. This chain's CDR3 is CASSFRLAGGKYNEQFF. For the CDR3, the DNA is TGTGCCAGTAGCTTTAGACTAGCGGGGGGTAAATACAATGAGCAGTTCTTC.

V and J are TRBV4-1 and TRBJ1-2, with D tentatively TRBD1 (6 bases). Germline CDR1 MGHRA, CDR2 YSYEKL. The CDR3 covers 15 residues. The V gene lost 4 bases and the J gene lost 3 bases, with 15 bases spanning the gap. The CDR3 DNA reads TGCGCCAGCAGCCCCCGGTCGGGGGGCGACTATGGCTACACCTTC. This translates into CASSPRSGGDYGYTF.

The chain couples TRBV10-3 to TRBJ2-5, with TRBD2 matching over 11 bases. With V trimmed by 4 bases and J by 2 bases, 6 bases remained unmatched. The CDR3 runs 16 residues. Looked up from germline, CDR1 is ENHRY and CDR2 is SYGVKD. CDR3 DNA sequence: TGTGCCATCAGTGCCCGTAGCGGGGGGGCTCAAGAGACCCAGTACTTC. It is translated as CAISARSGGAQETQYF.

This clone was seen only once. The chain combines TRBV4-1 with TRBJ1-5; D gene ambiguous. The CDR3 loop spans 16 amino acids. Trimming cost V 4 bases and J 7 bases, with 20 bases left between them. Germline V gene sequence: CDR1 MGHRA, CDR2 YSYEKL. Here the CDR3 reads CASSRFLGTGSQPQHF. The DNA of the CDR3 is TGCGCCAGCAGCCGTTTTCTCGGTACGGGTTCACAGCCCCAGCATTTT.

The rearrangement uses TRBV4-1 and TRBJ1-1, with D unclear. V lost 1 base and J lost 1, with 10 bases in between. Germline CDR1 reads MGHRA; CDR2 reads YSYEKL. The CDR3 has 15 residues. The CDR3 DNA reads as TGCGCCAGCAGCCAAGTATTCGAGGAGAACACTGAAGCTTTCTTT. Translating it yields CASSQVFEENTEAFF.

The chain uses TRBV19 and TRBJ2-7; 7 nucleotides agree with TRBD2. This CDR3 spans 16 amino acids. Germline V CDR1 and CDR2: LNHDA, SQIVND (reference sequence). After removal of 5 bases from V and 3 bases from J, the junction contained 13 bases not matched to a gene. The DNA of the CDR3 is TGTGCCAGTAGTCCCTCCGGTAGCGGGTTCGACTACGAGCAGTACTTC. Translated: CASSPSGSGFDYEQYF.

The chain recombines TRBV9 with TRBJ2-5, with D uncertain. The V gene's germline CDR1 is SGDLS and CDR2 YYNGEE. The CDR3 contains 14 residues. V lost 0 bases to trimming and J lost 2 bases, with 8 bases between them. The CDR3 DNA reads as TGTGCCAGCAGCGTAGTAGCTGGGCAAGAGACCCAGTACTTC. This codes for CASSVVAGQETQYF.

The V call is TRBV27, the J call TRBJ1-5, with D perhaps matching TRBD1 (6 bases). Germline CDR1 reads MNHEY; CDR2 reads SMNVEV (reference sequence). There are 14 residues in the CDR3. The ends were cut back, 4 bases at V and 4 bases at J, with 11 bases in the middle. Here the CDR3 DNA reads TGTGCCAGCAGTTGGGGGACACCTAATCAGCCCCAGCATTTT. Amino acids: CASSWGTPNQPQHF.